The 5 T cell receptor beta chains below all came from one sample that was sequenced in a study of cytomegalovirus exposure and HLA in healthy donors. This PCR relied on a set of 60 Vbeta primers and 13 Jbeta primers. TCRdb's copy holds only in-frame clones and misses some; the assay was immunoSEQ multiplex PCR. Of over 130,000 clones in the sample, around 66% are singletons; the top ten hold 6.5%. The sample was PBMCs. These receptors all stem from a woman aged 55 to 70 in good health and CMV-seronegative.

The chain recombines TRBV5-1 with TRBJ2-3, with 9 bases matching TRBD1. This CDR3 comprises 17 residues. The V gene end was trimmed by 1 base and the J gene end by 2 bases; junction bases not matched to a gene: 8. Germline V CDR1 and CDR2: SGHRS, YFSETQ. CDR3 sequence reads: CASSLWTGVQVTDTQYF. The CDR3 nucleotides are TGCGCCAGCAGCTTGTGGACAGGGGTCCAAGTCACAGATACGCAGTATTTT.

The chain has TRBV19 and TRBJ1-2; 10 nucleotides align to TRBD1. Germline loops: CDR1 LNHDA, CDR2 SQIVND (reference sequence). The CDR3 consists of 15 residues. J gave up 3 bases and V 4 bases, and 5 bases lay outside the gene matches. Here the CDR3 reads CASSTSGQGHYGYTF. The CDR3 DNA is TGTGCCAGTAGTACTTCGGGACAGGGGCACTATGGCTACACCTTC.

This clone has a handful of counts. Within the sample, other DNA sequences also encode this same CDR3. This chain links TRBV14 with TRBJ2-1, with D uncertain. The CDR3 length is 13 residues. Deletions cut 5 bases from V and 6 bases from J, with 11 bases between. In germline, CDR1 is SGHDN, CDR2 FVKESK. In nucleotides, the CDR3 is TGTGCCAGCAGCACTGGTCTCGGCAATGAGCAGTTCTTC. This sequence encodes CASSTGLGNEQFF.

The sample holds one count of this clone. The V and J genes are TRBV27 and TRBJ2-1; 13 bases agree with TRBD2. V shed 5 bases, J shed 7 bases, and the junction held 8 bases outside the gene matches. Germline assignment: CDR1 MNHEY and CDR2 SMNVEV (reference sequence). This CDR3 comprises 16 residues. CDR3 bases: TGTGCCAGCAGTCTTCGACTAGCGGGAGGCCTGAATGAGCAGTTCTTC. Translating gives CASSLRLAGGLNEQFF.

The rearrangement links TRBV27 to TRBJ2-3; 12 bases match TRBD2. V lost 5 bases, J lost 6 bases, and 12 bases stayed unmatched. The CDR3 runs 17 residues. Germline V gives CDR1 MNHEY, CDR2 SMNVEV (reference sequence). The CDR3 sequence is CASSQRTSGRPGDTQYF. The CDR3 coding sequence is TGTGCCAGCAGTCAACGAACTAGCGGGAGGCCAGGGGATACGCAGTATTTT.